The next 22 T cell receptor beta chains were all read from a single sample in a study of identical twins listed by TCRdb under 2016. Library preparation used 5' RACE. Data came from an Illumina HiSeq 2000. The public reads were reanalyzed by TCRdb: fastp trimming at Q25, MiXCR alignment, in-frame beta chains only. Every entry covers one CDR3 protein and lists the most common genes and DNA from its rows. Within this sample are roughly 1.6 million distinct CDR3 sequences, with less than 40% of them counted one time only. Clones ranked in the top ten supply about 0.25% of the sample. The sample was cord blood. These receptors all come from a newborn girl in good health.

This clonotype was seen a handful of times. The rearrangement uses TRBV3-1 and TRBJ2-7, with TRBD1 identical over 8 bases. Looked up from germline, CDR1 is LGHDT and CDR2 is YNNKEL (reference sequence). The CDR3 totals 13 residues. J was trimmed by 6 bases and V by 5 bases; bases with no gene match: 6. CDR3 residues: CASSFMDRVEQYF. The CDR3 DNA reads TGTGCCAGCAGCTTTATGGACAGGGTCGAGCAGTACTTC.

Only one count was recorded for this clonotype. This may stem from a read error, because a much larger clone lies one nucleotide away. The V and J genes are TRBV7-2 and TRBJ1-6, with D maybe TRBD1 (5 bases). The V end lost 1 base, the J end lost 6 bases, and 7 bases lay between the germline ends. CDR1 and CDR2 (germline): SGHTA, FQGNSA. The CDR3 covers 14 residues. CDR3 protein: CASSLGRVNSPLHF. DNA for the CDR3: TGTGCCAGCAGCTTAGGCAGGGTTAATTCACCCCTCCACTTT.

The V gene is TRBV28, the J gene TRBJ1-5; unclear D gene. The V gene lost 4 bases and the J gene lost 6 bases, with 16 bases spanning the gap. This CDR3 has 15 residues. Germline CDR1 reads MDHEN; CDR2 reads SYDVKM. In nucleotides, the CDR3 is TGTGCCAGCAGTTATCGGGTTGGAGGAGGTCAGCCCCAGCATTTT. It yields the protein CASSYRVGGGQPQHF. Complete variable domain (other parts from reference TRBV28 and TRBJ1-5): DVKVTQSSRYLVKRTGEKVFLECVQDMDHENMFWYRQDPGLGLRLIYFSYDVKMKEKGDIPEGYSVSREKKERFSLILESASTNQTSMYLCASSYRVGGGQPQHFGDGTRLSIL.

This clonotype was counted only a few times. The chain links TRBV2 to TRBJ2-5, with a tentative D call TRBD2 (5 bases). The length of the CDR3 is 15 residues. V gave up 3 bases and J gave up 2 bases, with 13 bases separating them. The germline CDR1 and CDR2 sequences are SNHLY and FYNNEI. The CDR3 sequence is CASSDRAGLQETQYF. In DNA, the CDR3 is TGTGCCAGCAGTGACCGGGCAGGACTGCAAGAGACCCAGTACTTC.

This clonotype was seen a few times. V is TRBV29-1 and J is TRBJ2-1; 9 bases map to TRBD2. Germline CDR1 and CDR2: SQVTM and ANQGSEA. This CDR3 is built from 14 residues. Trimming took 4 bases from V and 6 from J; bases not matched to a gene: 7. The CDR3 region is CSVGGVRGGNEQFF. The CDR3 region has the DNA TGCAGCGTTGGGGGGGTGCGGGGGGGCAATGAGCAGTTCTTC.

The chain joins TRBV13 to TRBJ2-7, with 7 bases aligning to TRBD2. Germline values: CDR1 PRHDT, CDR2 FYEKMQ (reference sequence). This CDR3 comprises 16 residues. V was pared by 0 bases and J by 2 bases, with 7 bases of the junction left unmatched. CDR3 loop: CASSLGPPGLPYEQYF. The CDR3, as DNA: TGTGCCAGCAGCTTAGGCCCTCCGGGACTACCCTACGAGCAGTACTTC.

V is TRBV27 and J is TRBJ2-1; D not certain. The V end was cut by 7 bases, the J end by 0 bases, with 16 bases between. CDR1 is MNHEY and CDR2 is SMNVEV in the germline V gene (reference sequence). The CDR3 loop spans 16 amino acids. This chain's CDR3 is CASKSTGLSSYNEQFF. In DNA, the CDR3 is TGTGCCAGCAAGTCGACCGGGTTGAGCTCCTACAATGAGCAGTTCTTC.

The rearrangement joins TRBV6-5 to TRBJ2-1, with a tentative D call TRBD2 (6 bases). The V end lost 1 base, the J end lost 9 bases, and 10 bases lay between the germline ends. This CDR3 region has 13 residues. CDR1 is MNHEY and CDR2 is SVGAGI in the germline V gene. The CDR3 sequence is CASSYLEGREQFF. Here the CDR3 DNA reads TGTGCCAGCAGTTACTTGGAGGGCCGTGAGCAGTTCTTC.

This sequence joins TRBV20-1 and TRBJ2-2; D assignment may be TRBD1 or TRBD2 (7 bases each). This CDR3 contains 13 residues. CDR1 is DFQATT, CDR2 SNEGSKA, per germline (reference sequence). The germline V and J ends were trimmed by 4 bases and 4 bases, with 10 bases remaining between them. CDR3 amino acids: CSATRGGTGELFF. The CDR3 DNA follows: TGCAGTGCTACCAGGGGGGGCACCGGGGAGCTGTTTTTT.

The rearrangement links TRBV19 to TRBJ1-1; possibly TRBD1 for D (5 bases). This CDR3 has 12 amino acids. The ends were cut back, 7 bases at V and 5 bases at J, with 11 bases in the middle. CDR1 and CDR2 from the germline V gene are LNHDA and SQIVND (reference sequence). The CDR3 coding sequence is TGTGCCAGTAACCAACGGGGGACTGAAGCTTTCTTT. Protein product: CASNQRGTEAFF.

In regard to this clonotype: A clone one base away is much larger, so this may be a read error. The chain combines TRBV12-3 or TRBV12-4 with TRBJ2-3, with a possible D match to TRBD2 (7 bases). This CDR3 is built from 14 residues. Trimming took 5 bases from V and 6 from J, leaving 15 bases between them. The CDR3 loop is CASSPRGAQDTQYF. CDR3 bases: TGTGCCAGCAGTCCACGGGGGGCGCAGGATACGCAGTATTTT.

This chain links TRBV6-2 or TRBV6-3 with TRBJ2-7; D not resolved. Per germline, CDR1 MNHEY and CDR2 SVGEGT. This CDR3 has 16 amino acids. Trimming took off 0 bases at V and 7 bases at J, with 19 bases between the two ends. CDR3 region: CASSYSSSVPYNEQYF. The DNA for the CDR3 is TGTGCCAGCAGTTACTCGTCCAGTGTTCCCTACAATGAGCAGTACTTC.

Only a few counts were recorded for this clonotype. The V call is TRBV2, the J call TRBJ1-1, with 7 bases that match TRBD1. Germline trimming cut 9 bases from V and 4 bases from J; bases unmatched to any gene: 8. Germline V gene data show CDR1 as SNHLY and CDR2 as FYNNEI. The CDR3 runs 13 residues. The CDR3, as DNA: TGTGCCAGGGGGAACAGGGGAGCCACTGAAGCTTTCTTT. This codes for CARGNRGATEAFF. The variable domain in full, completed from reference TRBV2 and TRBJ1-1, reads EPEVTQTPSHQVTQMGQEVILRCVPISNHLYFYWYRQILGQKVEFLVSFYNNEISEKSEIFDDQFSVERPDGSNFTLKIRSTKLEDSAMYFCARGNRGATEAFFGQGTRLTVV.

This clonotype was seen a single time. This sequence joins TRBV28 and TRBJ2-4, with 12 positions matching TRBD1. Per the germline V gene, CDR1 is MDHEN and CDR2 is SYDVKM. J was trimmed by 13 bases and V by 2 bases; bases with no gene match: 15. This CDR3 is built from 17 residues. The CDR3 coding sequence is TGTGCCAGCAGTTTACAGTCAGGGGACAGGGGGCGCGATGAGCAGTACTTC. Translated: CASSLQSGDRGRDEQYF.

The CDR3 loop is CASSLGLYQGEKLFF. Here the CDR3 DNA reads TGTGCCAGCAGCTTAGGCCTCTACCAAGGGGAAAAACTGTTTTTT. This chain joins TRBV13 and TRBJ1-4; D not resolved. In germline, CDR1 is PRHDT, CDR2 FYEKMQ (reference sequence). The CDR3 has 15 residues. The V and J ends lost 0 bases and 8 bases respectively, with 13 bases between them.

CDR3 nucleotide sequence: TGTGCCAGCAGTTACTCGTATCGAGGGGCCACTGAAGCTTTCTTT. As protein: CASSYSYRGATEAFF. The rearrangement joins TRBV6-5 to TRBJ1-1, with D possibly matching TRBD1 (5 bases). V lost 0 bases, J lost 4 bases, and 12 bases lay in between. CDR1 MNHEY and CDR2 SVGAGI come from the germline V gene. This CDR3 spans 15 amino acids.

This chain links TRBV6-6 with TRBJ1-5, with D hard to call. Trimming left V 0 bases short and J 3 bases short, with 6 bases between. The CDR3 extends over 14 amino acids. CDR1 is MNHNY, CDR2 SVGAGI, per germline (reference sequence). The CDR3 DNA reads as TGTGCCAGCAGTTACTCGGTGGACAATCAGCCCCAGCATTTT. Its protein is CASSYSVDNQPQHF.

The chain couples TRBV28 to TRBJ2-5; 14 nucleotides agree with TRBD2. The tail of the sequence fits TRBJ2-7 better, so the J call may be wrong. Germline CDR1 is MDHEN and CDR2 is SYDVKM. The CDR3 length is 17 residues. In nucleotides, the CDR3 is TGTGCCAGCAGTCATAGAGTGGGACTAGCGGGAGTCTACGAGCAGTACTTC. The encoded protein is CASSHRVGLAGVYEQYF.

V gene TRBV6-5 combines with J gene TRBJ1-6; 8 positions match TRBD1. The CDR3 is made up of 15 amino acids. V was pared by 5 bases and J by 6 bases, with 6 bases of the junction left unmatched. CDR1 is MNHEY and CDR2 is SVGAGI in the germline V gene. The CDR3 bases are TGTGCCAGCAGTCAACCAGGACAGGGTAATTCACCCCTCCACTTT. Its protein product is CASSQPGQGNSPLHF.

The table lists this clonotype with a few counts. J is TRBJ1-1 and V is TRBV10-3; 7 bases line up with TRBD1. Germline assignment: CDR1 ENHRY and CDR2 SYGVKD. The CDR3 loop spans 15 amino acids. V trimming: 4 bases; J trimming: 0 bases; junction bases outside the gene matches: 5. The CDR3 DNA sequence: TGTGCCATCAGTGTATCGGGACAGCTGAACACTGAAGCTTTCTTT. Protein product: CAISVSGQLNTEAFF.

The chain joins TRBV6-6 to TRBJ2-3; 10 bases map to TRBD2. This CDR3 has 17 residues. J lost 3 bases, V lost 2 bases, and 8 bases had no gene match. Germline CDR1 MNHNY, CDR2 SVGAGI (reference sequence). The CDR3: CASSYRHGAGGTDTQYF. CDR3 nucleotide sequence: TGTGCCAGCAGTTACCGCCACGGAGCGGGAGGGACAGATACGCAGTATTTT.

The rearrangement joins TRBV21-1 to TRBJ2-3; TRBD1 is the table's D call, not checked against the DNA. TRBV21-1 counts as a pseudogene. The CDR3 consists of 23 residues. The CDR3 spells CASSKVVLPPCLPDRGHTDTQYF. The CDR3 DNA is TGTGCCAGCAGCAAAGTTGTATTGCCTCCCTGCCTCCCGGACAGGGGCCACACAGATACGCAGTATTTT.